Presented here are 13 T cell receptor beta chains from one specimen sequenced in a study of response to subunit inactivated influenza vaccine. TCRdb used MiXCR to reprocess the RT-PCR reads, holding one entry per CDR3 protein. This sample yields more than 400,000 distinct CDR3 sequences, of which roughly 9.7% are seen a single time; 9.5% to 15% belongs to the top ten. This specimen consisted of PBMCs from blood, obtained 40 to 50 days after vaccination. The source of these receptors is a man in his fifties who received an inactivated influenza vaccine.

The chain recombines TRBV12-3 or TRBV12-4 with TRBJ2-1; the match to TRBD2 covers 7 bases. J was trimmed by 4 bases and V by 1 base; bases with no gene match: 4. The CDR3 length is 15 residues. The CDR3 nucleotides are TGTGCCAGCAGTTTAGATGGGGGGGGTTACAATGAGCAGTTCTTC. Translating gives CASSLDGGGYNEQFF.

This clonotype was seen more than once but under ten times. This chain uses TRBV7-2 with TRBJ1-4, with D perhaps TRBD1 (5 bases). The V end was cut by 5 bases, the J end by 4 bases, with 14 bases between. The CDR3 consists of 15 residues. From germline, CDR1 is SGHTA and CDR2 FQGNSA. The chain's CDR3 is CASSPWDGGNEKLFF. CDR3 in DNA: TGTGCCAGCAGCCCTTGGGACGGCGGTAATGAAAAACTGTTTTTT.

This clonotype has only a few counts. The chain links TRBV18 to TRBJ1-1; D uncertain. The germline CDR1 and CDR2 sequences are KGHSH and LQKENI. The V and J ends lost 3 bases and 0 bases respectively, with 14 bases between them. The CDR3 contains 16 residues. CDR3 in DNA: TGTGCCAGCTCACCCGGGGTATCCCTCGTGAACACTGAAGCTTTCTTT. It specifies CASSPGVSLVNTEAFF.

This clonotype was counted ten times or more. The chain is built from TRBV12-3 or TRBV12-4 and TRBJ1-6; 8 bases are shared with TRBD1. The CDR3 is 14 amino acids. V was pared by 6 bases and J by 10 bases, with 8 bases of the junction left unmatched. The CDR3 bases are TGTGCCAGCAGGAACAGGGGGGTAGAATCACCCCTCCACTTT. Translation gives CASRNRGVESPLHF.

The CDR3 here is CASSAPGQGGDEQYF. Written as DNA, the CDR3 is TGTGCCAGCAGCGCTCCGGGACAGGGAGGGGACGAGCAGTACTTC. The chain joins TRBV21-1 to TRBJ2-7; the D call in the table, TRBD1, was not verified against the DNA. TRBV21-1 constitutes a pseudogene. This CDR3 has 15 residues.

This clonotype appeared many times. The V call is TRBV12-3 or TRBV12-4, the J call TRBJ2-6; D call uncertain. The V and J ends lost 7 bases and 0 bases respectively, with 4 bases between them. The CDR3 contains 13 residues. CDR3 nucleotide sequence: TGTGCCAGCAAAACCTCTGGGGCCAACGTCCTGACTTTC. This encodes CASKTSGANVLTF.

This clonotype came up a few times. The chain recombines TRBV4-3 with TRBJ1-2, with D possibly TRBD1 on 5 matching bases. This CDR3 region has 17 residues. The V end lost 1 base, the J end lost 4 bases, and 19 bases lay between the germline ends. Germline-derived CDR1 and CDR2 are LGHNA and YSLEER. For the CDR3, the DNA is TGCGCCAGCAGCCAAGCGATAGGCAGGGAAGCCGGCTATGGCTACACCTTC. This gives the protein CASSQAIGREAGYGYTF.

This clonotype was seen only a few times. The rearrangement links TRBV7-2 to TRBJ2-3; no definite D call. The V gene's germline CDR1 is SGHTA and CDR2 FQGNSA. This CDR3 contains 15 residues. Deletions cut 1 base from V and 4 bases from J, with 12 bases between. CDR3 loop: CASSLGLGSSDTQYF. CDR3 nucleotide sequence: TGTGCCAGCAGCTTAGGGCTTGGTAGCTCAGATACGCAGTATTTT.

This clonotype showed up just a few times. CDR3 in amino acids: CASSPMGVSSYEQYF. CDR3 coding DNA: TGTGCCAGCAGCCCTATGGGGGTGAGCTCCTACGAGCAGTACTTC. This chain links TRBV7-2 with TRBJ2-7, with D perhaps being TRBD1 or TRBD2 (5 bases each). This CDR3 is 15 amino acids long. Per germline, CDR1 SGHTA and CDR2 FQGNSA. V was shortened by 5 bases and J by 0 bases, with 14 bases between the two germline ends.

J is TRBJ1-2 and V is TRBV20-1; D gene unclear. Germline assignment: CDR1 DFQATT and CDR2 SNEGSKA (reference sequence). V was trimmed by 4 bases and J by 7 bases, leaving 10 bases between them. This CDR3 region has 11 residues. In nucleotides, the CDR3 is TGCAGTGCTAAAGGAGGGCCTGGCTACACCTTC. Protein product: CSAKGGPGYTF.

The table lists this clonotype with a few counts. DNA of the CDR3: TGTGCCAGCAGTTACGGGTACTATGGCTACACCTTC. Its protein product is CASSYGYYGYTF. The rearrangement uses TRBV6-5 and TRBJ1-2; D gene uncertain. Germline CDR1 MNHEY, CDR2 SVGAGI. V lost 2 bases and J 3 bases, leaving 4 bases between the germline ends. The length of the CDR3 is 12 residues.

Ten or more counts support this clonotype. The rearrangement links TRBV18 to TRBJ2-3, with no clear D. The CDR3 contains 12 residues. Germline CDR1 KGHSH, CDR2 LQKENI. Trimming removed 3 bases from V and 4 bases from J, with 5 bases in between. The CDR3 DNA sequence: TGTGCCAGCTCACCTTCGGCAGATACGCAGTATTTT. It codes for CASSPSADTQYF. The variable domain in full, completed from reference TRBV18 and TRBJ2-3, reads NAGVMQNPRHLVRRRGQEARLRCSPMKGHSHVYWYRQLPEEGLKFMVYLQKENIIDESGMPKERFSAEFPKEGPSILRIQQVVRGDSAAYFCASSPSADTQYFGPGTRLTVL.

This clonotype was seen at least ten times. The V gene is TRBV27, the J gene TRBJ1-5; D gene unclear. The V and J ends lost 5 bases and 0 bases respectively, with 11 bases between them. Germline V gene lookup returns CDR1 MNHEY and CDR2 SMNVEV (reference sequence). This CDR3 is built from 15 residues. The CDR3 region is CASSNRLNSNQPQHF. CDR3 sequence (DNA): TGTGCCAGCAGTAATCGACTGAATAGCAATCAGCCCCAGCATTTT.